The 19 T cell receptor beta chains reported below all come from one sample, sequenced in a study of CD8+CD57+ T cells in acquired aplastic anemia. It was genomic DNA that served as the template for profiling TCR beta VDJ and CDR3. TCRdb processed the reads anew with MiXCR; each CDR3 protein has one entry. The data hold about 240,000 distinct CDR3 sequences, with approximately 45% observed a single time. Flow cytometry had shown expanded CD8+CD57+ cells in the patients chosen for sequencing. The sequencing input was sorted CD4+, CD8+, or CD8+CD57+ T cells (not recorded which) from PBMCs. The receptors were gathered from a human donor with aplastic anemia.

Of note for this clonotype: As the CDR3 is not closed by the conserved phenylalanine or tryptophan, this likely results from a read error. The rearrangement joins TRBV29-1 to TRBJ2-5; possibly TRBD2 for D (5 bases). V gave up 3 bases and J gave up 3 bases, with 8 bases separating them. The CDR3 sequence is 12 residues long. The V gene's germline CDR1 is SQVTM and CDR2 ANQGSEA. The CDR3 nucleotides read TGCAGCGTTGAGGAGCGGAAAGAGACCCAGTACCTC. As protein: CSVEERKETQYL.

V is TRBV20-1 and J is TRBJ2-5; D is undetermined. The length of the CDR3 is 9 residues. CDR1 is DFQATT, CDR2 SNEGSKA, per germline (reference sequence). With 5 bases removed from V and 5 bases from J, the gap between germline ends came to 3 bases. CDR3 in amino acids: CSAGETQYF. The CDR3 nucleotides are TGCAGTGCTGGGGAGACCCAGTACTTC.

J is TRBJ1-6 and V is TRBV7-9; TRBD1 might be the D (5 bases). This CDR3 has 14 amino acids. Germline values: CDR1 SEHNR, CDR2 FQNEAQ (reference sequence). The V end lost 0 bases, the J end lost 6 bases, and 6 bases lay between the germline ends. The CDR3 protein is CASSLAGANSPLHF. The CDR3 coding sequence is TGTGCCAGCAGCTTAGCCGGGGCTAATTCACCCCTCCACTTT. Combining the CDR3 with reference TRBV7-9 and TRBJ1-6 gives the whole variable domain DTGVSQNPRHKITKRGQNVTFRCDPISEHNRLYWYRQTLGQGPEFLTYFQNEAQLEKSRLLSDRFSAERPKGSFSTLEIQRTEQGDSAMYLCASSLAGANSPLHFGNGTRLTVT.

On this clonotype itself: A much bigger clone sits one base away, suggesting this may be a read error. The chain is built from TRBV7-2 and TRBJ1-3; D uncertain. Germline CDR1 and CDR2: SGHTA and FQGNSA. CDR3 length equals 15 residues. CDR3 sequence: CASSMGGGSGNTVYF. Here the CDR3 DNA reads TGTGCCAGCAGCATGGGAGGAGGCTCTGGAAACACCGTATATTTT.

V gene TRBV15 combines with J gene TRBJ1-2; D gene unclear. This CDR3 has 16 amino acids. Germline assignment: CDR1 LNHNV and CDR2 YYDKDF (reference sequence). V shed 2 bases and J shed 4 bases, with 17 bases lying between them. The CDR3 region has the DNA TGTGCCACCAGCAGAAATTTCCTTGAGGGTTTCTATGGCTACACCTTC. This sequence encodes CATSRNFLEGFYGYTF.

The chain couples TRBV12-5 to TRBJ1-1; unclear D gene. The germline V gene encodes CDR1 LGHNT and CDR2 FRNRAP. The CDR3 consists of 13 residues. V lost 5 bases and J lost 0, with 7 bases in between. The CDR3 reads CASGLRVNTEAFF. The CDR3 DNA sequence: TGTGCTAGTGGTCTAAGGGTGAACACTGAAGCTTTCTTT.

This clonotype was seen at least ten times. The V and J genes are TRBV12-3 or TRBV12-4 and TRBJ2-7, with D tentatively TRBD2 (6 bases). The V end lost 5 bases, the J end lost 4 bases, and 9 bases lay between the germline ends. The CDR3 loop spans 12 amino acids. Written as DNA, the CDR3 is TGTGCCAGCAGTCCGGGGGATTACGAGCAGTACTTC. Translation gives CASSPGDYEQYF.

This clonotype was counted once. The chain is built from TRBV20-1 and TRBJ1-2; D ambiguous. With 5 bases removed from V and 4 bases from J, the gap between germline ends came to 17 bases. From germline, CDR1 is DFQATT and CDR2 SNEGSKA (reference sequence). The CDR3 sequence is 14 residues long. The CDR3 loop is CSARTYSRSYGYTF. CDR3 nucleotides: TGCAGTGCTCGTACGTACAGTAGATCCTATGGCTACACCTTC.

This clonotype was observed a single time. The conserved final phenylalanine or tryptophan is absent from the CDR3, which likely points to a read error. The DNA is left out, because the CDR3 cannot be placed on it with certainty; the CDR3 is given as TCRdb lists it. The chain joins TRBV10-2 to TRBJ1-2. Both ends counted, the CDR3 spans 13 residues. Germline V gene lookup returns CDR1 WSHSY and CDR2 SAAADI. The CDR3 spells CAIRAGGLWLHLV.

The rearrangement links TRBV6-1 to TRBJ1-2; a weak D match, TRBD1 (6 bases). CDR3 length equals 15 residues. The V end was cut by 4 bases, the J end by 3 bases, with 15 bases between. Germline V lookup: CDR1 MNHNS, CDR2 SASEGT. The CDR3 DNA reads TGTGCCAGCAGTGTAAACAGGGAAGTGGACTATGGCTACACCTTC. This translates into CASSVNREVDYGYTF.

This clonotype occurred many times. This chain uses TRBV5-1 with TRBJ2-3, with 8 bases identical to TRBD1. Trimming took 3 bases from V and 2 from J; bases not matched to a gene: 2. Germline CDR1 reads SGHRS; CDR2 reads YFSETQ. This CDR3 region has 14 residues. For the CDR3, the DNA is TGCGCCAGCAGCTCCAGGGGGCTCACAGATACGCAGTATTTT. Translating gives CASSSRGLTDTQYF.

This sequence joins TRBV2 and TRBJ1-5, with TRBD1 matching 9 bases. CDR1 and CDR2 from the germline V gene are SNHLY and FYNNEI. V dropped 6 bases and J dropped 2; count of bases not matched to a gene: 8. The CDR3 is made up of 16 amino acids. CDR3 region: CASRGDRVRCNQPQHF. CDR3 in DNA: TGTGCCAGCAGGGGGGACAGGGTTAGGTGCAATCAGCCCCAGCATTTT.

About this clonotype: At one of its ends the junction is not consistent with the germline gene, which may arise from a read error. This rearrangement joins TRBV29-1 to TRBJ1-1, with 7 bases matching TRBD1. From germline, CDR1 is SQVTM and CDR2 ANQGSEA. This CDR3 contains 14 residues. The CDR3 nucleotides read TGCAGCGTTTGGGGGACAGCAATGAACACTGAAGCTTACTTT. Residues: CSVWGTAMNTEAYF.

This chain uses TRBV10-2 with TRBJ2-7; 11 bases agree with TRBD2. Germline V lookup: CDR1 WSHSY, CDR2 SAAADI. The CDR3 extends over 13 amino acids. Trimming at V came to 7 bases and at J to 2 bases, leaving 1 base not matched to a gene. CDR3 nucleotides: TGCGCCAGCAAGACTAGCGGGGCCTACGAGCAGTACTTC. It translates to CASKTSGAYEQYF.

In its sample, this clonotype was seen a few times. The chain joins TRBV14 to TRBJ2-5, with 9 bases lining up with TRBD2. CDR1 is SGHDN and CDR2 is FVKESK in the germline V gene. The V and J ends lost 1 base and 1 base, in that order; junction bases with no gene match: 7. The CDR3 covers 17 residues. The CDR3 nucleotides read TGTGCCAGCAGCCAAGGACTAGCGGAATCCTTCCAAGAGACCCAGTACTTC. Translation: CASSQGLAESFQETQYF.

This clonotype was picked up many times. This chain joins TRBV9 and TRBJ2-7; 8 nucleotides match TRBD1. This CDR3 contains 15 residues. Looked up from germline, CDR1 is SGDLS and CDR2 is YYNGEE. With V trimmed by 1 base and J by 7 bases, 10 bases remained unmatched. The CDR3 protein is CASSVTGQAALEQYF. Here the CDR3 DNA reads TGTGCCAGCAGCGTAACGGGACAGGCCGCTCTAGAGCAGTACTTC.

On this clonotype itself: This likely comes from a read error, as the CDR3 has no conserved phenylalanine or tryptophan at its end. The CDR3 sequence: CATSRDRDNQPQHP. The CDR3 DNA reads TGTGCCACCAGCAGAGACCGGGACAATCAGCCCCAGCATCCT. V gene TRBV15 combines with J gene TRBJ1-5; D gene unclear. V was clipped by 0 bases and J by 3 bases, with 6 bases between them. In germline, CDR1 is LNHNV, CDR2 YYDKDF (reference sequence). The CDR3 covers 14 residues.

The genes are TRBV6-5 and TRBJ2-7; D remains ambiguous. The CDR3 covers 15 residues. Per the germline V gene, CDR1 is MNHEY and CDR2 is SVGAGI. Trimming took off 2 bases at V and 6 bases at J, with 17 bases between the two ends. The CDR3 DNA follows: TGTGCCAGCAGTTACAAGCCGGGCCTAGGCCGCGAGCAGTACTTC. Protein sequence: CASSYKPGLGREQYF.

With respect to this clonotype: This may arise from a read error, as a much more abundant clone is one base away. This chain connects TRBV6-5 to TRBJ2-3; D is unclear. Germline values: CDR1 MNHEY, CDR2 SVGAGI. CDR3 length: 11 residues. V was pared by 11 bases and J by 6 bases, with 12 bases between. This chain's CDR3 is CARTKSDTQYF. CDR3 nucleotides: TGTGCCCGCACAAAGAGTGATACGCAGTATTTT.